Listed below are T cell receptor beta chains from one sample, sequenced in a study of cytomegalovirus exposure and HLA in healthy donors. Profiled with immunoSEQ multiplex PCR; TCRdb holds only in-frame clones, not every one. The sample includes around 100,000 clones, about 75% of them seen just once. What was sequenced was PBMCs. The origin of the receptors is a male donor in good health and CMV-seropositive. The CDR3 runs from the conserved cysteine through the conserved F or W. The order of the fields is D gene, J gene, V gene, clone size, CDR3 protein, CDR3 DNA. D genes are given only for firm matches. Not every row has a clone size; where given, it reads once, few, many or a size class.

d_gene: -
j_gene: TRBJ1-4
v_gene: TRBV25-1
abundance: -
CDR3aa: CASSDRGQSKLFF
CDR3nt: TGTGCCAGCAGTGACCGAGGACAGAGCAAACTGTTTTTT

d_gene: -
j_gene: TRBJ2-3
v_gene: TRBV27
abundance: few
CDR3aa: CASRFREVTDTQYF
CDR3nt: TGTGCCAGCCGCTTCCGGGAAGTCACAGATACGCAGTATTTT

d_gene: -
j_gene: TRBJ2-5
v_gene: TRBV5-1
abundance: -
CDR3aa: CASSLGRETQYF
CDR3nt: TGCGCCAGCAGCTTGGGGCGGGAGACCCAGTACTTC

d_gene: -
j_gene: TRBJ1-1
v_gene: TRBV9
abundance: -
CDR3aa: CASSDSWNTEAFF
CDR3nt: TGTGCCAGCAGCGACTCGTGGAACACTGAAGCTTTCTTT

d_gene: -
j_gene: TRBJ1-2
v_gene: TRBV4-2
abundance: few
CDR3aa: CASSQDEGQAYGYTF
CDR3nt: TGTGCCAGCAGCCAAGATGAGGGCCAGGCCTATGGCTACACCTTC

d_gene: -
j_gene: TRBJ1-2
v_gene: TRBV4-1
abundance: -
CDR3aa: CASSQVMAENYGYTF
CDR3nt: TGCGCCAGCAGCCAAGTGATGGCGGAAAACTATGGCTACACCTTC

d_gene: TRBD1
j_gene: TRBJ1-1
v_gene: TRBV2
abundance: -
CDR3aa: CASSRTRTGTGEYRTEAFF
CDR3nt: TGTGCCAGCAGTCGCACCCGTACCGGGACAGGGGAGTATCGAACTGAAGCTTTCTTT

d_gene: TRBD1
j_gene: TRBJ1-2
v_gene: TRBV18
abundance: -
CDR3aa: CASSSAGDSGYTF
CDR3nt: TGTGCCAGCTCGTCAGCAGGGGACAGCGGCTACACCTTC

d_gene: -
j_gene: TRBJ2-1
v_gene: TRBV5-1
abundance: -
CDR3aa: CASSLASGLKTYNEQFF
CDR3nt: TGCGCCAGCAGCTTGGCGTCAGGACTGAAAACCTACAATGAGCAGTTCTTC

d_gene: -
j_gene: TRBJ1-5
v_gene: TRBV25-1
abundance: -
CDR3aa: CASSKTGPDQPQHF
CDR3nt: TGTGCCAGCAGTAAAACAGGGCCAGATCAGCCCCAGCATTTT

d_gene: -
j_gene: TRBJ2-1
v_gene: TRBV5-4
abundance: -
CDR3aa: CASSLGGQTYNEQFF
CDR3nt: TGTGCCAGCAGCTTGGGCGGACAGACCTACAATGAGCAGTTCTTC

d_gene: TRBD2
j_gene: TRBJ2-5
v_gene: TRBV5-1
abundance: -
CDR3aa: CASSDLAGSEETQYF
CDR3nt: TGCGCCAGCAGCGATCTAGCGGGGTCAGAAGAGACCCAGTACTTC

d_gene: TRBD1
j_gene: TRBJ1-5
v_gene: TRBV13
abundance: -
CDR3aa: CASSSGQSNQPQHF
CDR3nt: TGTGCCAGCAGCTCGGGACAGTCCAATCAGCCCCAGCATTTT

d_gene: -
j_gene: TRBJ1-2
v_gene: TRBV6-1
abundance: -
CDR3aa: CASSEAGTPYGYTF
CDR3nt: TGTGCCAGCAGTGAAGCCGGGACACCCTATGGCTACACCTTC

d_gene: -
j_gene: TRBJ1-5
v_gene: TRBV19
abundance: -
CDR3aa: CASSGPGQNSNQPQHF
CDR3nt: TGTGCCAGTAGTGGGCCCGGACAGAATAGCAATCAGCCCCAGCATTTT

d_gene: TRBD1
j_gene: TRBJ1-4
v_gene: TRBV29-1
abundance: -
CDR3aa: CSVVVGTGNEKLFF
CDR3nt: TGCAGCGTTGTGGTCGGGACAGGTAATGAAAAACTGTTTTTT

d_gene: -
j_gene: TRBJ1-2
v_gene: TRBV27
abundance: -
CDR3aa: CASRPEPGTNPYGYTF
CDR3nt: TGTGCCAGCAGACCCGAACCCGGGACAAACCCCTATGGCTACACCTTC

d_gene: -
j_gene: TRBJ1-4
v_gene: TRBV2
abundance: -
CDR3aa: CASSDWGRVDEKLFF
CDR3nt: TGTGCCAGCAGTGATTGGGGGCGGGTTGATGAAAAACTGTTTTTT

d_gene: TRBD1
j_gene: TRBJ2-1
v_gene: TRBV11-2
abundance: -
CDR3aa: CASSLGTGGDEQFF
CDR3nt: TGTGCCAGCAGCTTAGGGACAGGGGGTGACGAGCAGTTCTTC

d_gene: -
j_gene: TRBJ1-2
v_gene: TRBV7-3
abundance: -
CDR3aa: CASSPSQGNYGYTF
CDR3nt: TGTGCCAGCAGCCCCAGCCAGGGGAACTATGGCTACACCTTC

d_gene: -
j_gene: TRBJ1-1
v_gene: TRBV28
abundance: -
CDR3aa: CASSLRGESAGPNTEAFF
CDR3nt: TGTGCCAGCAGTTTAAGGGGCGAGTCGGCAGGGCCAAACACTGAAGCTTTCTTT

d_gene: TRBD1
j_gene: TRBJ2-7
v_gene: TRBV6-1
abundance: few
CDR3aa: CASSIGQGYEQYF
CDR3nt: TGTGCCAGCAGTATCGGACAGGGCTACGAGCAGTACTTC

d_gene: -
j_gene: TRBJ2-7
v_gene: TRBV27
abundance: few
CDR3aa: CASTAYGEQYF
CDR3nt: TGTGCCAGCACCGCCTACGGGGAGCAGTACTTC

d_gene: TRBD1
j_gene: TRBJ1-2
v_gene: TRBV28
abundance: -
CDR3aa: CASRGDRNYGYTF
CDR3nt: TGTGCCAGCAGGGGGGACAGGAACTATGGCTACACCTTC

d_gene: TRBD2
j_gene: TRBJ2-1
v_gene: TRBV5-1
abundance: -
CDR3aa: CASSTGTSVSEQFF
CDR3nt: TGCGCCAGCAGCACGGGGACTAGCGTAAGTGAGCAGTTCTTC

d_gene: -
j_gene: TRBJ2-7
v_gene: TRBV19
abundance: -
CDR3aa: CASSIRSELGVEQYF
CDR3nt: TGTGCCAGTAGTATACGGTCCGAGCTCGGGGTGGAGCAGTACTTC

d_gene: TRBD1
j_gene: TRBJ2-2
v_gene: TRBV4-2
abundance: -
CDR3aa: CASSQGETGGHTGELFF
CDR3nt: TGTGCCAGCAGCCAAGGGGAGACAGGGGGCCACACCGGGGAGCTGTTTTTT

d_gene: -
j_gene: TRBJ1-2
v_gene: TRBV13
abundance: -
CDR3aa: CASSLGVGGGGYTF
CDR3nt: TGTGCCAGCAGCTTAGGTGTCGGGGGGGGTGGCTACACCTTC

d_gene: TRBD1
j_gene: TRBJ2-3
v_gene: TRBV7-6
abundance: once
CDR3aa: CASSRDRADTQYF
CDR3nt: TGTGCCAGCAGCAGAGACAGGGCAGATACGCAGTATTTT

d_gene: -
j_gene: TRBJ1-2
v_gene: TRBV7-9
abundance: -
CDR3aa: CASSPLGGYGYTF
CDR3nt: TGTGCCAGCAGCCCCCTGGGGGGCTATGGCTACACCTTC

d_gene: -
j_gene: TRBJ2-2
v_gene: TRBV15
abundance: -
CDR3aa: CATEGFANTGELLF
CDR3nt: TGTGCCACCGAGGGTTTCGCGAACACCGGGGAGCTGCTTTTT

d_gene: -
j_gene: TRBJ1-2
v_gene: TRBV4-2
abundance: -
CDR3aa: CASSFLHSGTPYGYTF
CDR3nt: TGTGCCAGCAGCTTCCTACACTCCGGGACACCCTATGGCTACACCTTC

d_gene: -
j_gene: TRBJ1-1
v_gene: TRBV14
abundance: -
CDR3aa: CASSPVRPRDTEAFF
CDR3nt: TGTGCCAGCAGCCCCGTGAGGCCCAGGGACACTGAAGCTTTCTTT

d_gene: -
j_gene: TRBJ2-7
v_gene: TRBV4-3
abundance: -
CDR3aa: CASSQDYRTGAYEQYF
CDR3nt: TGCGCCAGCAGCCAAGATTATCGGACGGGAGCCTACGAGCAGTACTTC

d_gene: -
j_gene: TRBJ2-5
v_gene: TRBV19
abundance: -
CDR3aa: CASSHQTGLETQYF
CDR3nt: TGTGCCAGTAGCCACCAGACAGGATTAGAGACCCAGTACTTC